The clone carrying this TCR beta chain has a handful of counts. What it recognizes is unknown. This CDR3 is built from 14 residues. Per the germline V gene, CDR1 is SGHRS and CDR2 is YFSETQ. Trimming shortened V by 0 bases and J by 6 bases, and 12 bases separated the two germline ends. This entry comes from a study of human T cells and chemical hapten exposure. Study-wide background: Diphenylcyclopropenone, dosed weekly to the scalp, was given to patients throughout the roughly 22-week study. The study traced per-sample TCR yield variation mainly to small differences in pooled library volumes.

Time point indicated: patch test 1, 2 weeks after DPC sensitization. Treatment: therapeutic diphenylcyclopropenone sensitization with weekly scalp DPC. Study conclusions and caveats: With patch test score, the counts of PT1 expanded TCRs showed a positive correlation.

Separate cDNA molecules received unique molecular identifiers, which the library attached to them. TCRdb processed the RACE reads anew with MiXCR; each CDR3 protein has one entry. The data show 95,000 to 150,000 distinct CDR3 sequences, around 13% seen once. This TCR came from a man younger than 35 with alopecia areata. Some clones in this sample may be carry-over from other donors' samples. Sequencing used whole blood, obtained in connection with sensitization to the hapten diphenylcyclopropenone (DPC). This sequence joins TRBV5-1 and TRBJ1-1; D is ambiguous. The CDR3: CASSLVVGQAEAFF. As DNA, the CDR3 is TGCGCCAGCAGCTTGGTAGTCGGCCAGGCTGAAGCTTTCTTT.